What follows are 28 T cell receptor beta chains derived from one specimen sequenced in a study of CD8+ T cells in alopecia areata. RNA extraction and reverse transcription yielded cDNA as sequencing template. Repertoires were generated with immunoSEQ multiplex PCR, while TCRdb's copy carries only in-frame clones and drops some. The table lists some 210,000 clones, approximately 70% of them singletons, with 1% to 1.5% in the top ten. Treatment: oral pan-JAK inhibitor, 5-10 mg twice daily. The sample was CD4+ T cells sorted from blood, taken around week 42, from a patient treated with tofacitinib. These receptor sequences come from a human donor with alopecia areata.

This clone occurred many times. The CDR3, as DNA: TGTGCCAGCAGCCAAGAATGGGCTCGGGGAACGACCGCCAAAGAGACCCAGTACTTC. As protein: CASSQEWARGTTAKETQYF. This chain joins TRBV14 and TRBJ2-5, with a tentative D call TRBD2 (5 bases). The CDR3 totals 19 residues. Germline CDR1 is SGHDN and CDR2 is FVKESK. V shed 0 bases and J shed 3 bases, with 23 bases lying between them.

The V gene is TRBV30, the J gene TRBJ2-7, with 9 bases that match TRBD1. This CDR3 is 14 amino acids long. V was pared by 2 bases and J by 4 bases, with 6 bases of the junction left unmatched. Germline-derived CDR1 and CDR2 are GTSNPN and SVGIG (reference sequence). CDR3 amino acids: CAWSPTGGKYEQYF. CDR3 DNA sequence: TGTGCCTGGAGTCCCACAGGGGGCAAGTACGAGCAGTACTTC.

This chain joins TRBV5-6 and TRBJ2-5; the D is unclear. Trimming left V 0 bases short and J 1 base short, with 4 bases between. Germline V CDR1 and CDR2: SGHDT, YYEEEE. The CDR3 contains 13 residues. CDR3 region: CASSLGSQETQYF. The CDR3 DNA follows: TGTGCCAGCAGCTTGGGCAGCCAAGAGACCCAGTACTTC. Drawing the rest from reference TRBV5-6 and TRBJ2-5, the complete variable domain is DAGVTQSPTHLIKTRGQQVTLRCSPKSGHDTVSWYQQALGQGPQFIFQYYEEEERQRGNFPDRFSGHQFPNYSSELNVNALLLGDSALYLCASSLGSQETQYFGPGTRLLVL.

The chain combines TRBV15 with TRBJ1-1; D gene unclear. The V end was cut by 7 bases, the J end by 1 base, with 4 bases between. The CDR3 is made up of 11 amino acids. Germline CDR1 LNHNV, CDR2 YYDKDF (reference sequence). DNA of the CDR3: TGTGCCACCAAGTCGAACACTGAAGCTTTCTTT. This codes for CATKSNTEAFF.

The genes are TRBV5-6 and TRBJ1-1; D remains unclear. Germline V gene data show CDR1 as SGHDT and CDR2 as YYEEEE. V lost 0 bases and J 5 bases, leaving 8 bases between the germline ends. This CDR3 has 13 residues. This CDR3 is CASSLGHGTEAFF. The CDR3 coding sequence is TGTGCCAGCAGCTTGGGTCACGGAACTGAAGCTTTCTTT.

This clone has only a few counts. The rearrangement joins TRBV2 to TRBJ2-2; D gene unclear. The CDR3 extends over 13 amino acids. The germline V gene encodes CDR1 SNHLY and CDR2 FYNNEI. V dropped 6 bases and J dropped 6 bases, with 11 bases sitting between them. This chain's CDR3 is CASRNSGAGELFF. The CDR3 DNA is TGTGCCAGCAGGAACAGTGGTGCCGGGGAGCTGTTTTTT.

This clone has just one count. The V gene is TRBV2, the J gene TRBJ1-2; weak D call: TRBD1 (5 bases). The CDR3 is 14 residues long. V dropped 5 bases and J dropped 8 bases, with 18 bases sitting between them. Germline V gene sequence: CDR1 SNHLY, CDR2 FYNNEI. The CDR3 DNA follows: TGTGCCAGCAGTCTAGGGACCGCGGGAGGCGGCTACACCTTC. This encodes CASSLGTAGGGYTF. The full variable domain, in which reference TRBV2 and TRBJ1-2 provide the parts outside the CDR3, is EPEVTQTPSHQVTQMGQEVILRCVPISNHLYFYWYRQILGQKVEFLVSFYNNEISEKSEIFDDQFSVERPDGSNFTLKIRSTKLEDSAMYFCASSLGTAGGGYTFGSGTRLTVV.

Here the CDR3 reads CAWSVREAEAFF. DNA of the CDR3: TGTGCCTGGAGTGTACGCGAGGCTGAAGCTTTCTTT. The chain joins TRBV30 to TRBJ1-1; D unclear. Germline V CDR1 and CDR2: GTSNPN, SVGIG (reference sequence). The V end was cut by 0 bases, the J end by 6 bases, with 8 bases between. The CDR3 contains 12 residues.

In this sample, this clone turned up a few times. The chain recombines TRBV18 with TRBJ1-1; D is uncertain. Germline V gene lookup returns CDR1 KGHSH and CDR2 LQKENI. This CDR3 region has 14 residues. V was trimmed by 3 bases and J by 6 bases, leaving 14 bases between them. The CDR3 DNA reads as TGTGCCAGCTCACCCCTGGATTCAAGTTCTGAAGCTTTCTTT. Encoded protein: CASSPLDSSSEAFF.

The rearrangement links TRBV29-1 to TRBJ2-7; 8 nucleotides align to TRBD1. The germline gives CDR1 SQVTM, CDR2 ANQGSEA. The CDR3 totals 15 residues. The V gene end was trimmed by 0 bases and the J gene end by 8 bases; junction bases not matched to a gene: 12. CDR3 nucleotides: TGCAGCGTTGAAGAAATTCAGGGGGCGCGAGTCAAGCAGTACTTC. Translating it yields CSVEEIQGARVKQYF.

This clone was seen only a few times. V gene TRBV19 combines with J gene TRBJ1-1; D is unresolved. With 4 bases removed from V and 1 base from J, the gap between germline ends came to 7 bases. Germline-derived CDR1 and CDR2 are LNHDA and SQIVND (reference sequence). The CDR3 runs to 13 residues. This chain's CDR3 is CASSKAGNTEAFF. In nucleotides, the CDR3 is TGTGCCAGTAGTAAGGCAGGGAACACTGAAGCTTTCTTT.

The chain carries TRBV29-1 and TRBJ2-3; D is undetermined. The V gene's germline CDR1 is SQVTM and CDR2 ANQGSEA. The V gene lost 8 bases and the J gene lost 6 bases, with 12 bases spanning the gap. The CDR3 runs to 11 residues. For the CDR3, the DNA is TGCAGCACTACGATGCCGGATACGCAGTATTTT. It is translated as CSTTMPDTQYF.

The CDR3 sequence: CASTGTSGYEQYF. The CDR3 DNA reads TGTGCCAGCACGGGGACTAGCGGGTACGAGCAGTACTTC. The chain has TRBV28 and TRBJ2-7, with 12 bases that match TRBD2. Germline V CDR1 and CDR2: MDHEN, SYDVKM. V was pared by 7 bases and J by 4 bases, with 2 bases of the junction left unmatched. The CDR3 length is 13 residues.

The sample holds a few counts of this clone. V gene TRBV7-2 combines with J gene TRBJ2-7; the D is unclear. The CDR3 loop spans 15 amino acids. V gave up 1 base and J gave up 2 bases, with 12 bases separating them. Germline CDR1 reads SGHTA; CDR2 reads FQGNSA. The CDR3 coding sequence is TGTGCCAGCAGCTTAGGGTTCTCTAATACCTACGAGCAGTACTTC. It is translated as CASSLGFSNTYEQYF.

The chain combines TRBV30 with TRBJ2-1; D might be TRBD1 (5 bases). This CDR3 contains 15 residues. The V and J ends lost 4 bases and 8 bases respectively, with 21 bases between them. Germline loops: CDR1 GTSNPN, CDR2 SVGIG (reference sequence). For the CDR3, the DNA is TGTGCCTGGAACTCAGGGAAGCAGCGCGCGGATGAGCAGTTCTTC. Translating gives CAWNSGKQRADEQFF.

The chain links TRBV9 to TRBJ1-6; D uncertain. Trimming removed 4 bases from V and 8 bases from J, with 19 bases in between. Germline values: CDR1 SGDLS, CDR2 YYNGEE. There are 16 residues in the CDR3. As DNA, the CDR3 is TGTGCCAGCAGCTTAACAGAGGTGCCGGATTATTCACCCCTCCACTTT. It is translated as CASSLTEVPDYSPLHF.

The chain has TRBV20-1 and TRBJ2-7, with D uncertain. This CDR3 is 11 amino acids long. Germline V gene data show CDR1 as DFQATT and CDR2 as SNEGSKA (reference sequence). The ends were cut back, 0 bases at V and 4 bases at J, with 4 bases in the middle. The CDR3 DNA sequence: TGCAGTGCTAGAGATCTGTACGAGCAGTACTTC. As protein: CSARDLYEQYF.

Points on this clone: The same CDR3 can be traced to other DNA sequences in this sample. The chain has TRBV20-1 and TRBJ2-7, with TRBD2 as a possible D gene (6 bases). Germline-derived CDR1 and CDR2 are DFQATT and SNEGSKA (reference sequence). The CDR3 has 11 amino acids. Trimming removed 5 bases at V and 3 bases at J, with 8 bases between. For the CDR3, the DNA is TGCAGTGCTTCGCGGGGCTACGAGCAGTACTTC. Amino acids: CSASRGYEQYF.

The chain joins TRBV29-1 to TRBJ2-1, with a weak D call TRBD2 (5 bases). The germline gives CDR1 SQVTM, CDR2 ANQGSEA. The ends were cut back, 7 bases at V and 9 bases at J, with 13 bases in the middle. The CDR3 has 11 amino acids. The CDR3 loop reads CSGGLHSEQFF. The CDR3 nucleotides are TGCAGCGGTGGACTTCACTCTGAGCAGTTCTTC.

The V and J genes are TRBV29-1 and TRBJ2-3, with 14 bases fitting TRBD2. This CDR3 has 16 residues. Per the germline V gene, CDR1 is SQVTM and CDR2 is ANQGSEA. Trimming removed 3 bases from V and 2 bases from J; junction bases left unmatched: 4. The CDR3 region has the DNA TGCAGCGTTGAGGGACTAGCGGGGGCCGACACAGATACGCAGTATTTT. Translated, it gives CSVEGLAGADTDTQYF.

The gene calls are TRBV7-2 and TRBJ2-6; D not certain. Trimming took off 5 bases at V and 0 bases at J, with 8 bases between the two ends. Germline V CDR1 and CDR2: SGHTA, FQGNSA. This CDR3 is 15 amino acids long. The DNA for the CDR3 is TGTGCCAGCAGCCCCAGGATCTCTGGGGCCAACGTCCTGACTTTC. Translating gives CASSPRISGANVLTF.

CDR3: CASTPYGMGSTDTQYF. For the CDR3, the DNA is TGTGCCAGCACCCCCTATGGGATGGGAAGCACAGATACGCAGTATTTT. This sequence joins TRBV5-6 and TRBJ2-3; D unresolved. This CDR3 has 16 amino acids. Germline V gene lookup returns CDR1 SGHDT and CDR2 YYEEEE. Trimming took 6 bases from V and 0 from J, leaving 17 bases between them.

The CDR3, as DNA: TGCAGCGTTGGTCCAGAGGAAGCTTTCTTT. Translating gives CSVGPEEAFF. The chain employs TRBV29-1 and TRBJ1-1; unclear D gene. The CDR3 is 10 amino acids. Germline V gene data show CDR1 as SQVTM and CDR2 as ANQGSEA. Trimming took off 4 bases at V and 8 bases at J, with 8 bases between the two ends.

V gene TRBV29-1 combines with J gene TRBJ2-7; D tentatively fits TRBD1 or TRBD2 (5 bases each). Germline V CDR1 and CDR2: SQVTM, ANQGSEA. Trimming removed 7 bases at V and 2 bases at J, with 9 bases between. CDR3 size: 11 residues. The chain's CDR3 is CSDPGPYEQYF. CDR3 in DNA: TGCAGCGACCCGGGGCCCTACGAGCAGTACTTC.

This clone was counted between two and nine times. V and J are TRBV29-1 and TRBJ1-2; D might be TRBD1 (5 bases). Germline V lookup: CDR1 SQVTM, CDR2 ANQGSEA. CDR3 length: 11 residues. V shed 6 bases and J shed 7 bases, with 12 bases lying between them. The CDR3 spells CSVQQAGGYTF. In DNA, the CDR3 is TGCAGCGTCCAACAGGCAGGTGGCTACACCTTC.

V is TRBV30 and J is TRBJ1-1; D unresolved. The V end was cut by 2 bases, the J end by 2 bases, with 12 bases between. The CDR3 totals 14 residues. Germline-derived CDR1 and CDR2 are GTSNPN and SVGIG (reference sequence). CDR3 nucleotide sequence: TGTGCCTGGAGTTGGGCACAGAGAAACACTGAAGCTTTCTTT. As protein: CAWSWAQRNTEAFF.

The CDR3 loop is CASSVGTGDFGYEQYF. In DNA, the CDR3 is TGTGCCAGCAGCGTAGGGACAGGGGATTTCGGGTACGAGCAGTACTTC. The chain recombines TRBV6-6 with TRBJ2-7; 10 bases match TRBD1. Germline V gene lookup returns CDR1 MNHNY and CDR2 SVGAGI (reference sequence). J lost 4 bases, V lost 6 bases, and 12 bases had no gene match. This CDR3 spans 16 amino acids.

Only one count was recorded for this clone. The CDR3 DNA reads as TGCAGCGTCCGTCCCGGGCTAGCGGACAATGAGCAGTTCTTC. Its translation: CSVRPGLADNEQFF. This sequence joins TRBV29-1 and TRBJ2-1; 7 nucleotides agree with TRBD2. With V trimmed by 6 bases and J by 5 bases, 10 bases remained unmatched. Per the germline V gene, CDR1 is SQVTM and CDR2 is ANQGSEA. The CDR3 runs 14 residues.